Listed below are T cell receptor beta chains from one sample, sequenced in a study of shared clonotypes between healthy human individuals. The protocol was immunoSEQ multiplex PCR, while the TCRdb copy is restricted to in-frame clones and leaves out a portion. The sample holds roughly 1,600,000 clones, 97% to 99% seen once. The material sequenced was naive CD4+ T cells sorted from blood. The receptor source for this set is a man aged 25-45 years in good health. The CDR3 runs from the conserved cysteine through the conserved F or W. Each record gives: clone size, CDR3 length, J gene, V gene, D gene, CDR3 protein. The D gene is left open where the match is weak. Size is omitted from some rows. Given values are once, few, many or a class for expanded clones.

size: once
length: 13
J: TRBJ1-2
V: TRBV15
D: -
CDR3: CAASGHVNYGYTF

size: -
length: 13
J: TRBJ2-3
V: TRBV10-3
D: TRBD2
CDR3: CATTSVATDTQYF

size: -
length: 12
J: TRBJ1-2
V: TRBV6-1
D: -
CDR3: CATRNTVRGYTF

size: once
length: 13
J: TRBJ1-3
V: TRBV6-5
D: -
CDR3: CASSYSGGNTIYF

size: -
length: 14
J: TRBJ2-5
V: TRBV9
D: -
CDR3: CASSVGSGQETQYF

size: -
length: 17
J: TRBJ2-7
V: TRBV19
D: TRBD2
CDR3: CASSPGASGRGSYEQYF

size: -
length: 16
J: TRBJ2-2
V: TRBV4-1
D: -
CDR3: CASSQDPQANTGELFF

size: -
length: 15
J: TRBJ2-7
V: TRBV5-1
D: TRBD2
CDR3: CASRLTSGTADEQYF

size: -
length: 14
J: TRBJ1-4
V: TRBV30
D: TRBD1
CDR3: CAWRPQGVEEKLFF

size: -
length: 14
J: TRBJ1-5
V: TRBV19
D: -
CDR3: CASSPRGQNQPQHF

size: -
length: 13
J: TRBJ2-1
V: TRBV7-2
D: TRBD2
CDR3: CASRLGGVNEQFF

size: -
length: 13
J: TRBJ2-1
V: TRBV4-2
D: -
CDR3: CASSPVLPNEQFF

size: -
length: 15
J: TRBJ2-3
V: TRBV5-5
D: -
CDR3: CASSPSLGGTDTQYF

size: -
length: 16
J: TRBJ2-2
V: TRBV9
D: -
CDR3: CASSVANSGVTGELFF

size: -
length: 14
J: TRBJ1-2
V: TRBV5-1
D: -
CDR3: CASSLVSGAYGYTF

size: -
length: 12
J: TRBJ2-7
V: TRBV28
D: -
CDR3: CASNTGSYEQYF

size: -
length: 16
J: TRBJ2-7
V: TRBV4-1
D: TRBD2
CDR3: CASSQIPSGRAGEQYF

size: -
length: 14
J: TRBJ2-1
V: TRBV7-3
D: TRBD2
CDR3: CASSPSGMNNEQFF

size: once
length: 13
J: TRBJ2-5
V: TRBV6-1
D: TRBD2
CDR3: CANRGGAQETQYF

size: -
length: 17
J: TRBJ2-2
V: TRBV13
D: TRBD1
CDR3: CASSLYRDRGVTGELFF

size: -
length: 13
J: TRBJ1-2
V: TRBV4-3
D: TRBD1
CDR3: CASRHRGSHGYTF

size: -
length: 15
J: TRBJ2-1
V: TRBV15
D: TRBD2
CDR3: CATSRRGRGYNEQFF

size: -
length: 15
J: TRBJ2-7
V: TRBV5-4
D: -
CDR3: CASSMRGRSSYEQYF

size: -
length: 14
J: TRBJ2-5
V: TRBV11-2
D: -
CDR3: CASSPTGLQETQYF

size: -
length: 16
J: TRBJ2-5
V: TRBV29-1
D: TRBD1
CDR3: CSVVPTPGTVWETQYF

size: -
length: 14
J: TRBJ2-7
V: TRBV18
D: -
CDR3: CASSPLPGASEQYF

size: -
length: 14
J: TRBJ1-5
V: TRBV25-1
D: -
CDR3: CASSEVQSMEPQHF

size: -
length: 14
J: TRBJ2-3
V: TRBV6-4
D: -
CDR3: CASSDSGGPDTQYF

size: -
length: 13
J: TRBJ2-5
V: TRBV7-6
D: -
CDR3: CASSLAPQETQYF

size: -
length: 18
J: TRBJ2-2
V: TRBV28
D: TRBD1
CDR3: CASSLVPPGTGNTGELFF

size: -
length: 12
J: TRBJ2-7
V: TRBV29-1
D: -
CDR3: CSVELVSYEQYF

size: -
length: 12
J: TRBJ1-1
V: TRBV19
D: -
CDR3: CASTWASTEAFF

size: -
length: 16
J: TRBJ2-7
V: TRBV6-5
D: TRBD2
CDR3: CASSWTSGSRPYEQYF

size: -
length: 10
J: TRBJ2-1
V: TRBV28
D: -
CDR3: CASRSNEQFF

size: -
length: 13
J: TRBJ2-7
V: TRBV10-2
D: -
CDR3: CASGARTSHEQYF

size: -
length: 13
J: TRBJ1-3
V: TRBV5-1
D: -
CDR3: CASSKDPGNTIYF

size: -
length: 18
J: TRBJ2-3
V: TRBV5-1
D: TRBD2
CDR3: CASRKLTGTSGGVDTQYF

size: once
length: 13
J: TRBJ2-3
V: TRBV5-1
D: -
CDR3: CASSSQSTDTQYF

size: -
length: 15
J: TRBJ1-3
V: TRBV9
D: -
CDR3: CASSVELQGRDTIYF

size: -
length: 18
J: TRBJ2-1
V: TRBV11-3
D: -
CDR3: CASSLDLGRGGSYNEQFF

size: -
length: 15
J: TRBJ1-1
V: TRBV27
D: -
CDR3: CASLLGRAPNTEAFF

size: once
length: 16
J: TRBJ2-5
V: TRBV11-2
D: -
CDR3: CASSQIPGRRKETQYF

size: -
length: 11
J: TRBJ1-2
V: TRBV30
D: -
CDR3: CACPQGKGYTF

size: -
length: 12
J: TRBJ2-3
V: TRBV7-2
D: -
CDR3: CASSVSRDTQYF

size: -
length: 13
J: TRBJ2-7
V: TRBV10-2
D: -
CDR3: CASSESANYEQYF

size: -
length: 12
J: TRBJ2-7
V: TRBV6-1
D: -
CDR3: CASRGRPYEQYF

size: -
length: 13
J: TRBJ2-5
V: TRBV19
D: -
CDR3: CASSRARIETQYF

size: -
length: 13
J: TRBJ2-1
V: TRBV29-1
D: TRBD2
CDR3: CSRRCGSYNEQFF

size: -
length: 15
J: TRBJ2-1
V: TRBV28
D: -
CDR3: CASNPPRTQGYEQFF

size: once
length: 15
J: TRBJ2-7
V: TRBV5-4
D: TRBD1
CDR3: CASSATLGQGTEQYF